This T cell receptor beta chain was sequenced in a study of T-cell reconstitution after alpha-beta-depleted transplantation in children. Points from the study as a whole: Expanded graft clones, several hundred of them, were reportedly the source of alpha-beta T cells about two months after transplant.

The TCRbeta library incorporated unique molecular identifiers. TCRdb used MiXCR to reprocess the PCR reads, holding one entry per CDR3 protein. Here the sample spans 27,000 or so distinct CDR3 sequences, about a sixth being singletons. The CDR3 is 15 amino acids. The J segment lost 1 base and the V segment lost 1 base, leaving 4 bases of the junction unmatched. Regarding this clonotype: What it recognizes is unknown.

The clonotype originates from a male patient between 2 and 15 years old who had a stem cell transplant for acute lymphoblastic leukemia, so the T cells may come from the graft donor. This chain joins TRBV12-3 or TRBV12-4 and TRBJ2-7, with 7 bases matching TRBD1. This specimen was PBMCs, mostly from graft donor cells, taken 60 days after TCRalphabeta/CD19-depleted stem cell transplant. CDR3 DNA: TGTGCCAGCAGTTTAGTTGGGGACAGATCCTACGAGCAGTACTTC. As protein: CASSLVGDRSYEQYF.